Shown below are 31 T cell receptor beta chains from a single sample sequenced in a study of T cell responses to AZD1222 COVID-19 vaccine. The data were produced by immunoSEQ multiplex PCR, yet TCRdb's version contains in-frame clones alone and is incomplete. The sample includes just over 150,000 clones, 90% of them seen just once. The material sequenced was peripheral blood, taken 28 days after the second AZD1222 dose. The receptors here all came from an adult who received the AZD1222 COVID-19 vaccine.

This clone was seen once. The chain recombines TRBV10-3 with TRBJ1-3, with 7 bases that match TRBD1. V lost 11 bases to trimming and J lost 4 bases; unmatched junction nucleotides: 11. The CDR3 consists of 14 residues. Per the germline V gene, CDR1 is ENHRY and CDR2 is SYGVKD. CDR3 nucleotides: TGTGCCTCAGGGGCCAGGGGGTCGGGAAACACCATATATTTT. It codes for CASGARGSGNTIYF.

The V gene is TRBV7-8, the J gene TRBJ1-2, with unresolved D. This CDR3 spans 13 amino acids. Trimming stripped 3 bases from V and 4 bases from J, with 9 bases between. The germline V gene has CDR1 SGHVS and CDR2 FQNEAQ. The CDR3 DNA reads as TGTGCCAGCAGCTTCCCGGGATTCTATGGCTACACCTTC. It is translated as CASSFPGFYGYTF.

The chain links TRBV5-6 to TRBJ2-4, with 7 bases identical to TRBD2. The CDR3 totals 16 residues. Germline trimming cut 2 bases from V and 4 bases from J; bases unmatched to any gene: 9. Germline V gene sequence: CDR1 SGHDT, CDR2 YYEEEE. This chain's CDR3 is CASSFKASGLKNIQYF. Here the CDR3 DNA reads TGTGCCAGCAGCTTTAAGGCTAGCGGACTAAAAAACATTCAGTACTTC.

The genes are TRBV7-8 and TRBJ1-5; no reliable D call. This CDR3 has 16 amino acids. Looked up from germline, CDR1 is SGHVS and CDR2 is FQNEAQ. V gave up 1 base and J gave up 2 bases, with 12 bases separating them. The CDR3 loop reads CASSLDRRRGNQPQHF. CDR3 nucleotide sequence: TGTGCCAGCAGCTTAGATCGACGACGGGGCAATCAGCCCCAGCATTTT.

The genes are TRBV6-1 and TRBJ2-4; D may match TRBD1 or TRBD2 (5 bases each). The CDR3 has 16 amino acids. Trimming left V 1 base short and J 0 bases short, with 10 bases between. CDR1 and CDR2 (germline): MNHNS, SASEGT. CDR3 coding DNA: TGTGCCAGCAGTGAAGGAGGGGCGAGAGCCAAAAACATTCAGTACTTC. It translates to CASSEGGARAKNIQYF.

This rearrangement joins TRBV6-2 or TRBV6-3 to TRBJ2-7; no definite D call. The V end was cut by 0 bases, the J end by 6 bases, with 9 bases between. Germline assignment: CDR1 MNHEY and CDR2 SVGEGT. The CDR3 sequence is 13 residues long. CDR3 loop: CASSYSFSTEQYF. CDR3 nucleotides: TGTGCCAGCAGTTACTCCTTCTCGACCGAGCAGTACTTC.

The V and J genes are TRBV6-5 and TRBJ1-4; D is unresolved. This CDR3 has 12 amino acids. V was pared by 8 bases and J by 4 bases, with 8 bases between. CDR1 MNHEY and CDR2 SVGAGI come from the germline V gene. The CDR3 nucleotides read TGTGCCAGCCGTCCCGATAATGAAAAACTGTTTTTT. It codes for CASRPDNEKLFF.

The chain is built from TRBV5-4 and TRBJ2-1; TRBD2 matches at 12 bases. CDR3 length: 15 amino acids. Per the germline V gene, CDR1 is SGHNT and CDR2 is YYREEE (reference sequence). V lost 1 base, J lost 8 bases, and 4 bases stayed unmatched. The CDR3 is CASSLSGLAGHEQFF. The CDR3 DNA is TGTGCCAGCAGCTTGTCGGGACTAGCGGGCCATGAGCAGTTCTTC.

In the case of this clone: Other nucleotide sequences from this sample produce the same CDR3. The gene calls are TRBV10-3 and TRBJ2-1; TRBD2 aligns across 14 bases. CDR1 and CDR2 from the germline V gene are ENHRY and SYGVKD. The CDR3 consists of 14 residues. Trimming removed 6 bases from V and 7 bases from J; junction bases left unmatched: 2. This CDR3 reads CAISGTSGSNEQFF. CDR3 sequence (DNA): TGTGCCATCAGCGGGACTAGCGGGAGTAATGAGCAGTTCTTC.

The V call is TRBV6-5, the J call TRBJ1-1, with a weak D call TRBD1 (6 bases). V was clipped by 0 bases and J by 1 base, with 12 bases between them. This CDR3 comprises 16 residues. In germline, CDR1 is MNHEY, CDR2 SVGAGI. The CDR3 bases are TGTGCCAGCAGTTACTCAGGGACAATTGGGAACACTGAAGCTTTCTTT. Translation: CASSYSGTIGNTEAFF.

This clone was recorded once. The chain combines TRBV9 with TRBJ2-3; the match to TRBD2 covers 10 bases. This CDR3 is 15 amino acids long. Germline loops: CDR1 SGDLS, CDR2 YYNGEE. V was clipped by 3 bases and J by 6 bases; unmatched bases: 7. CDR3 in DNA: TGTGCCAGCAGCGGGAGCGGGGGGGCCGGGGATACGCAGTATTTT. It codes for CASSGSGGAGDTQYF.

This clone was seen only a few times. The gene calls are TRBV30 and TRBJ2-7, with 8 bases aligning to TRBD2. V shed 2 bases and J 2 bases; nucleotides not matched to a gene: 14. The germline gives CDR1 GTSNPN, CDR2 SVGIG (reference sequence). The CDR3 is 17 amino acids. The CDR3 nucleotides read TGTGCCTGGAGTCCACCCGCGAGACTAGCGAGGACCTACGAGCAGTACTTC. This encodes CAWSPPARLARTYEQYF.

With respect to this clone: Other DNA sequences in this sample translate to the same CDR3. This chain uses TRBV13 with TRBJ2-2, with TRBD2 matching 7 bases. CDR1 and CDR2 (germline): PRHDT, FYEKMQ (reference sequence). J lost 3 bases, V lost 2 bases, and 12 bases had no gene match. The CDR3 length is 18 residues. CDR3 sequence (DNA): TGTGCCAGCAGCTTAAGCGCGAGGTTAGCGGGTGACACCGGGGAGCTGTTTTTT. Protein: CASSLSARLAGDTGELFF.

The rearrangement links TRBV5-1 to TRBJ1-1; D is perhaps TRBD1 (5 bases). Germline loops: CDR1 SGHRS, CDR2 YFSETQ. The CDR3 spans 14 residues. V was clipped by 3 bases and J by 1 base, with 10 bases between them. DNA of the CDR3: TGCGCCAGCAGCTGGGGGACGTCGAACACTGAAGCTTTCTTT. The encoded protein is CASSWGTSNTEAFF.

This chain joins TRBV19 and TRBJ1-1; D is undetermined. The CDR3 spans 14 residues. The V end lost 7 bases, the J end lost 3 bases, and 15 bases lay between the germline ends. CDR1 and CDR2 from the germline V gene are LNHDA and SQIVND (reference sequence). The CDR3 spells CASKPGFGYTEAFF. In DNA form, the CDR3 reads TGTGCCAGTAAACCGGGGTTCGGATACACTGAAGCTTTCTTT. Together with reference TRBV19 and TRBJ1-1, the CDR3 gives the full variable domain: DGGITQSPKYLFRKEGQNVTLSCEQNLNHDAMYWYRQDPGQGLRLIYYSQIVNDFQKGDIAEGYSVSREKKESFPLTVTSAQKNPTAFYLCASKPGFGYTEAFFGQGTRLTVV.

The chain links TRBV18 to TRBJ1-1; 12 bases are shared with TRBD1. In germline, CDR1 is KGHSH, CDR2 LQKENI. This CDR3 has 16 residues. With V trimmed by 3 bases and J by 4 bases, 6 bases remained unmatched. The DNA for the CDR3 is TGTGCCAGCTCACCCCTTGGGACAGGGGGCAGCACTGAAGCTTTCTTT. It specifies CASSPLGTGGSTEAFF.

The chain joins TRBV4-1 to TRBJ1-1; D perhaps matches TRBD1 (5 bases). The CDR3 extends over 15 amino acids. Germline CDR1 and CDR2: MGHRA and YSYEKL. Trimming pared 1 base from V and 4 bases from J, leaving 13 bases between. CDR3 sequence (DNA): TGCGCCAGCAGCCAAGTAATGGCAGGGTCCACTGAAGCTTTCTTT. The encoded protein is CASSQVMAGSTEAFF.

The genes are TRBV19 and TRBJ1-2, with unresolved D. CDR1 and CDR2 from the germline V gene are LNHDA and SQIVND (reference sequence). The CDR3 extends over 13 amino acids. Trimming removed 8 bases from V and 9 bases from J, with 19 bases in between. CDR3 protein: CASAPVATVSYTF. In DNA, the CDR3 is TGTGCCAGTGCTCCCGTCGCAACGGTCAGCTACACCTTC.

Written as DNA, the CDR3 is TGCGCCAGCAGCCAATCAACATACACCGGGGAGCTGTTTTTT. It encodes CASSQSTYTGELFF. V and J are TRBV4-1 and TRBJ2-2; D remains unclear. Trimming took 2 bases from V and 3 from J, leaving 7 bases between them. CDR1 and CDR2 from the germline V gene are MGHRA and YSYEKL. This CDR3 contains 14 residues.

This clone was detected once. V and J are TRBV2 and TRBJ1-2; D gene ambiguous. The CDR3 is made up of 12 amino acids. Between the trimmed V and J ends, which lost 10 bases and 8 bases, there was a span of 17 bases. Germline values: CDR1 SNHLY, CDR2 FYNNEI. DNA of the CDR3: TGTGCCACCTACACCCGGGCAGACGGCTACACCTTC. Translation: CATYTRADGYTF.

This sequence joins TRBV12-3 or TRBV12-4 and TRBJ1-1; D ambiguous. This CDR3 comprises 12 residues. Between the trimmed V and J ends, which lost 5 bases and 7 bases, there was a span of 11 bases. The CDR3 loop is CASSLTVGEAFF. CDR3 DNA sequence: TGTGCCAGCAGTCTCACGGTGGGTGAAGCTTTCTTT.

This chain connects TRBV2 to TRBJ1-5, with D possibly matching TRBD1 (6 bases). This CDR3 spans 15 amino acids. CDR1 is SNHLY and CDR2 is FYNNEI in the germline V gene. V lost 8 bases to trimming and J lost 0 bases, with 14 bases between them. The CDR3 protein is CASSDSQNSNQPQHF. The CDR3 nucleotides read TGTGCCAGCTCGGACAGTCAAAATAGCAATCAGCCCCAGCATTTT.

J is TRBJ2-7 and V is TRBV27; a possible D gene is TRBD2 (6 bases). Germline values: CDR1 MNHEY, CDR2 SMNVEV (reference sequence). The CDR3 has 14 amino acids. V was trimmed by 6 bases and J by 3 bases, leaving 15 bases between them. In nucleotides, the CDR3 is TGTGCCAGCAGACTAGGAGGGGTTAACTACGAGCAGTACTTC. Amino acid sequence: CASRLGGVNYEQYF.

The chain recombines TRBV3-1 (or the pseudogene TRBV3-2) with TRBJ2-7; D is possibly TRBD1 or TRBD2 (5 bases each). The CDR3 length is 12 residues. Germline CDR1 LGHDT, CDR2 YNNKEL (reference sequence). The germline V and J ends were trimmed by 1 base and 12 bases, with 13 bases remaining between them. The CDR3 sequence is CASSQGDGRGYF. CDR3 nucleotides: TGTGCCAGCAGCCAAGGGGACGGCCGGGGGTACTTC.

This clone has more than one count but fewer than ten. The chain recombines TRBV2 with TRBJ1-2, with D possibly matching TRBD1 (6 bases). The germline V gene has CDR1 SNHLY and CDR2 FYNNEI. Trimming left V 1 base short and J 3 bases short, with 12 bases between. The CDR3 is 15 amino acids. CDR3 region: CASSEDQGRYYGYTF. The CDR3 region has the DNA TGTGCCAGCAGTGAAGACCAGGGGCGCTACTATGGCTACACCTTC.

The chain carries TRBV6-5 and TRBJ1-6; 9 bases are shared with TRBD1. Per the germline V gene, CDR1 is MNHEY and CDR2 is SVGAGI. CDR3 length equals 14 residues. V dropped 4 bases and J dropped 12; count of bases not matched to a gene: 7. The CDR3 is CASSWTGEYEPLHF. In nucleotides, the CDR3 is TGTGCCAGCAGTTGGACAGGGGAATATGAACCCCTCCACTTT.

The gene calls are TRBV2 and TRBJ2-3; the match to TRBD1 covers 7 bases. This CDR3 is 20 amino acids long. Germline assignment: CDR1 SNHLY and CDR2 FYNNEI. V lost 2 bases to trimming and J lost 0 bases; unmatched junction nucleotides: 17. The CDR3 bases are TGTGCCAGCAGTGAACTCTCCCCCGGGACAGCAACCCTGAGCACAGATACGCAGTATTTT. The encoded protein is CASSELSPGTATLSTDTQYF.

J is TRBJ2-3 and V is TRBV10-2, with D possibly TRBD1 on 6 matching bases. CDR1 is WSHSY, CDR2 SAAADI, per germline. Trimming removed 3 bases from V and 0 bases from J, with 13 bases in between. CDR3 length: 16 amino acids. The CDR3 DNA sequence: TGCGCCAGCAGTGAAGCCAGGGGAACTAGCACAGATACGCAGTATTTT. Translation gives CASSEARGTSTDTQYF.

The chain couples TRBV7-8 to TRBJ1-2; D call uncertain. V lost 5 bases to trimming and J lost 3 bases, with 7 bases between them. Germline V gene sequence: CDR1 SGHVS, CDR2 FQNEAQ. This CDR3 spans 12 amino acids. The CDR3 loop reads CASSPDDYGYTF. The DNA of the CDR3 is TGTGCCAGCAGCCCAGACGACTATGGCTACACCTTC.

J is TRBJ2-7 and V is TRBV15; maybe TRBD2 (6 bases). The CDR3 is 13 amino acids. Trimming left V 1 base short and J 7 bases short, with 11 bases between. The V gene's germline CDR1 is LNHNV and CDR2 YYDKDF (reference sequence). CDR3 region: CATSRVPGEEQYF. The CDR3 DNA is TGTGCCACCAGCAGAGTTCCGGGGGAGGAGCAGTACTTC.

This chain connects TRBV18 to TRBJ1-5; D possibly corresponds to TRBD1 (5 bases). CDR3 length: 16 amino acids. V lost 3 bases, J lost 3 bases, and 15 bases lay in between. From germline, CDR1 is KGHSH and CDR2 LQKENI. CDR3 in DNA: TGTGCCAGCTCACCCGGTCAGGGAACCCTCAATCAGCCCCAGCATTTT. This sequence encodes CASSPGQGTLNQPQHF.